These T cell receptor beta chains were read from a single sample in a study of blood T cell repertoires in COVID-19. The method was immunoSEQ multiplex PCR; TCRdb's version includes in-frame clones alone and lacks a portion of them. The table lists around 390,000 clones, about 86% of them singletons. The sample consisted of PBMCs or T cells enriched from blood (not recorded which). Receptors originate from a woman aged 45-65 years who had recovered from COVID-19. Both conserved end residues are part of each CDR3. D genes are given only for firm matches. The size of a clone is reported for some rows only, either as once, few or many, or as a class for expanded clones.

CASSLFTPGSGTEAFF	TGTGCCAGCAGCTTGTTCACCCCAGGGTCGGGCACTGAAGCTTTCTTT	NA	NA	TRBV7-6	TRBJ1-1
CASGQGYDEQYF	TGTGCCAGCGGTCAGGGGTATGACGAGCAGTACTTC	NA	NA	TRBV2	TRBJ2-7
CASSPTGGLQETQYF	TGTGCCAGCAGCCCGACCGGGGGGCTCCAAGAGACCCAGTACTTC	NA	NA	TRBV7-9	TRBJ2-5
CASSLFRGTYEQYF	TGTGCCAGCAGCCTATTCCGGGGTACCTACGAGCAGTACTTC	NA	NA	TRBV27	TRBJ2-7
CASRRDSLNYGYTF	TGTGCCAGCAGGCGGGACAGTCTAAACTATGGCTACACCTTC	NA	TRBD1	TRBV2	TRBJ1-2
CASRQLDRASYGYTF	TGTGCCAGCAGACAATTAGACAGGGCAAGCTATGGCTACACCTTC	NA	TRBD1	TRBV2	TRBJ1-2
CASSLRTGGYTF	TGTGCCAGCAGCTTACGGACAGGGGGCTACACCTTC	NA	TRBD1	TRBV3-1/TRBV3-2	TRBJ1-2
CASSIGPAGNQPQHF	TGTGCCAGTAGTATAGGGCCAGCGGGCAATCAGCCCCAGCATTTT	NA	NA	TRBV19	TRBJ1-5
CASSQSGGETQYF	TGTGCCAGCAGCCAATCTGGGGGGGAGACCCAGTACTTC	few	NA	TRBV7-9	TRBJ2-5
CASSALAGDTDTQYF	TGTGCCAGCAGCGCACTTGCGGGGGACACAGATACGCAGTATTTT	NA	TRBD2	TRBV9	TRBJ2-3
CASSESSTGKRNTEAFF	TGTGCCAGCAGTGAATCCAGTACAGGGAAGAGGAACACTGAAGCTTTCTTT	NA	NA	TRBV2	TRBJ1-1
CASSLTQGAGELFF	TGTGCCAGCAGCTTAACACAGGGGGCCGGGGAGCTGTTTTTT	NA	TRBD1	TRBV7-3	TRBJ2-2
CATSARGDQPQHF	TGTGCCACCAGTGCGCGGGGCGATCAGCCCCAGCATTTT	NA	NA	TRBV24-1	TRBJ1-5
CASSQDGLDGYTF	TGTGCCAGCAGCCAAGATGGCCTGGATGGCTACACCTTC	NA	NA	TRBV4-2	TRBJ1-2
CASSYQQGRETQYF	TGTGCCAGCAGCTATCAACAGGGGAGAGAGACCCAGTACTTC	NA	TRBD1	TRBV5-6	TRBJ2-5
CATSTGNLYNSPLHF	TGTGCCACCAGCACGGGTAACCTCTATAATTCACCCCTCCACTTT	NA	NA	TRBV15	TRBJ1-6
CSAIVNTEAFF	TGCAGTGCTATTGTAAACACTGAAGCTTTCTTT	NA	NA	TRBV20-1	TRBJ1-1
CASSIGTEYLNTEAFF	TGTGCCAGCAGCATCGGGACAGAGTATCTGAACACTGAAGCTTTCTTT	NA	TRBD1	TRBV9	TRBJ1-1
CAWSRGGHNEQFF	TGTGCCTGGAGTAGGGGGGGGCACAATGAGCAGTTCTTC	NA	NA	TRBV30	TRBJ2-1
CASSPGLAGSYEQYF	TGTGCCAGCTCTCCGGGACTAGCGGGGTCCTACGAGCAGTACTTC	once	TRBD2	TRBV18	TRBJ2-7
CASSEGTANTEAFF	TGTGCCAGCTCAGAAGGGACAGCGAACACTGAAGCTTTCTTT	NA	TRBD1	TRBV18	TRBJ1-1
CASIPRGETQYF	TGTGCCAGCATCCCCCGGGGAGAGACCCAGTACTTC	once	NA	TRBV7-9	TRBJ2-5
CASSDSKTHRGPYNEQFF	TGTGCCAGCAGTGACTCGAAGACCCACAGGGGGCCTTACAATGAGCAGTTCTTC	few	TRBD1	TRBV6-4	TRBJ2-1
CASSYPGQDEKLFF	TGTGCCAGCAGCTATCCGGGACAGGATGAAAAACTGTTTTTT	NA	TRBD1	TRBV7-2	TRBJ1-4
CASSAGGIPLEQYF	TGTGCCAGCAGTGCTGGGGGGATCCCTCTCGAGCAGTACTTC	NA	NA	TRBV27	TRBJ2-7
CASSLNTADGYTF	TGCGCCAGCAGCTTGAATACAGCAGATGGCTACACCTTC	NA	NA	TRBV5-1	TRBJ1-2
CASSSAGTSPYEQYF	TGTGCCAGCAGCTCTGCAGGGACAAGCCCCTACGAGCAGTACTTC	once	NA	TRBV5-8	TRBJ2-7
CATSRDPGTGEHEQFF	TGTGCCACCAGCAGAGATCCAGGGACAGGGGAACATGAGCAGTTCTTC	NA	TRBD1	TRBV15	TRBJ2-1
CASSSLIAGDSYEQYF	TGTGCCAGCAGTTCCTTAATAGCGGGAGACTCCTACGAGCAGTACTTC	NA	TRBD2	TRBV6-6	TRBJ2-7
CASSLAKLGGVAEAFF	TGTGCTAGCAGCTTAGCGAAGTTGGGGGGGGTGGCTGAAGCTTTCTTT	NA	NA	TRBV7-7	TRBJ1-1
CASNHRGPDQPQHF	TGTGCCAGCAACCACAGGGGGCCGGATCAGCCCCAGCATTTT	NA	TRBD1	TRBV27	TRBJ1-5
CASSPDRGNTEAFF	TGCGCCAGCAGCCCGGACAGGGGAAACACTGAAGCTTTCTTT	NA	TRBD1	TRBV4-1	TRBJ1-1
CASSPSYRSDYEQYF	TGTGCCAGCAGCCCTAGCTATCGGTCAGACTACGAGCAGTACTTC	NA	NA	TRBV7-2	TRBJ2-7
CASSSTGTSGGRTGELFF	TGTGCCAGCAGCAGTACCGGGACTAGCGGGGGGCGGACCGGGGAGCTGTTTTTT	NA	NA	TRBV21-1	TRBJ2-2
CASSHSDGPRGDTQYF	TGCGCCAGCAGCCATTCGGACGGACCTCGGGGAGATACGCAGTATTTT	NA	NA	TRBV4-3	TRBJ2-3
CASSLSDSRGSNEQFF	TGTGCCAGCAGTTTATCCGATTCCAGGGGAAGCAATGAGCAGTTCTTC	NA	NA	TRBV27	TRBJ2-1
CASSLGSGPSLGNTIYF	TGTGCCAGCAGCTTAGGTTCAGGGCCCTCTTTGGGAAACACCATATATTTT	NA	NA	TRBV7-8	TRBJ1-3
CASRMGTGLNYGYTF	TGTGCCAGCAGGATGGGGACAGGCCTCAACTATGGCTACACCTTC	NA	TRBD1	TRBV2	TRBJ1-2
CASSQDYGFRAF	TGTGCCAGCAGCCAAGATTATGGCTTCAGGGCTTTC	NA	NA	TRBV14	TRBJ2-4
CATKSGGRGDTYNEQFF	TGTGCCACCAAATCAGGTGGGCGGGGGGACACCTACAATGAGCAGTTCTTC	NA	TRBD2	TRBV10-3	TRBJ2-1
CASSYGGGSEQYF	TGTGCCAGCAGTTATGGGGGGGGCTCCGAGCAGTACTTC	NA	NA	TRBV6-6	TRBJ2-7
CASSPMTDNYGYTF	TGTGCCAGCAGCCCGATGACAGACAACTATGGCTACACCTTC	NA	NA	TRBV3-1/TRBV3-2	TRBJ1-2
CASSARGVNSNTGELFF	TGCGCCAGCAGCGCCAGGGGGGTTAATTCGAACACCGGGGAGCTGTTTTTT	once	NA	TRBV5-1	TRBJ2-2
CASSFEGLYGYTF	TGTGCCAGCAGTTTCGAGGGCCTCTATGGCTACACCTTC	NA	NA	TRBV28	TRBJ1-2
CAWSGPGGYNSPLHF	TGTGCCTGGAGTGGACCGGGAGGCTATAATTCACCCCTCCACTTT	once	NA	TRBV30	TRBJ1-6
CATTQGFGTDTQYF	TGCGCCACCACACAGGGATTCGGCACAGATACGCAGTATTTT	NA	NA	TRBV5-1	TRBJ2-3
CASSPHRADTQYF	TGTGCCAGCAGCCCTCACCGCGCAGATACGCAGTATTTT	NA	NA	TRBV3-1/TRBV3-2	TRBJ2-3
CASSSHRGGGYTF	TGTGCCAGCAGTTCGCACAGGGGAGGCGGCTACACCTTC	NA	TRBD1	TRBV12-3/TRBV12-4	TRBJ1-2
CASSVAGSLNSPLHF	TGTGCCAGCAGCGTAGCGGGGTCCCTGAATTCACCCCTCCACTTT	NA	NA	TRBV9	TRBJ1-6
CASSQAGGQNTEAFF	TGTGCCAGCAGCCAAGCGGGAGGGCAGAACACTGAAGCTTTCTTT	NA	NA	TRBV3-1/TRBV3-2	TRBJ1-1
CATRYGVSETQYF	TGTGCCACTAGGTACGGGGTTTCAGAGACCCAGTACTTC	NA	NA	TRBV19	TRBJ2-5
CASSRQGVLNEQYF	TGTGCCAGCTCACGGCAGGGCGTGTTGAACGAGCAGTACTTC	NA	NA	TRBV6-5	TRBJ2-7
CAWKRDTSNQPQHF	TGTGCCTGGAAAAGGGACACTAGCAATCAGCCCCAGCATTTT	NA	NA	TRBV30	TRBJ1-5
CASATGTDNYGYTF	TGTGCCAGCGCGACCGGGACTGATAACTATGGCTACACCTTC	NA	NA	TRBV18	TRBJ1-2
CSASKDGGTGDTEAFF	TGCAGTGCTAGTAAGGATGGTGGGACTGGGGACACTGAAGCTTTCTTT	NA	NA	TRBV20-1	TRBJ1-1